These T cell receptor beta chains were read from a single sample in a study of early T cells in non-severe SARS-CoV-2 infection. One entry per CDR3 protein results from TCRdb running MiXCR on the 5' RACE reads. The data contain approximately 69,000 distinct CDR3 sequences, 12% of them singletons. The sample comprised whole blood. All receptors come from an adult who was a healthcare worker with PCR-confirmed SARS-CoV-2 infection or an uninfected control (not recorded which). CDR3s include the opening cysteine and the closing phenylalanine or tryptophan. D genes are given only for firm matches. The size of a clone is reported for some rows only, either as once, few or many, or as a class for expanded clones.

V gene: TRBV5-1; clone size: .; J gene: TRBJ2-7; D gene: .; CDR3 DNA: TGCGCCAGCAGCACACCTAGCGACGAGCAGTACTTC; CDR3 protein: CASSTPSDEQYF
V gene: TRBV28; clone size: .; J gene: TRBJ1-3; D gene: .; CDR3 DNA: TGTGCCAGCACCGGGGCAGGAAACACCATATATTTT; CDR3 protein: CASTGAGNTIYF
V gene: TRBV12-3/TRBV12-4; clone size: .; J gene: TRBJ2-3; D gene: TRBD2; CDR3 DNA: TGTGCCAGCAGTTTGCAAGTAGCGGGTCACCACACAGATACGCAGTATTTT; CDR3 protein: CASSLQVAGHHTDTQYF
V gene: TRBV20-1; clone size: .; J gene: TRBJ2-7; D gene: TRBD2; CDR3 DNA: TGCAGTGGGACGGGAGGCCCCTCCTACGAGCAGTACTTC; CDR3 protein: CSGTGGPSYEQYF
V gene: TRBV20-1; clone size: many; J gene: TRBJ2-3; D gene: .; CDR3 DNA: TGCAGTGCTAGCGGGCAGCTCACAGATACGCAGTATTTT; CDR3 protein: CSASGQLTDTQYF
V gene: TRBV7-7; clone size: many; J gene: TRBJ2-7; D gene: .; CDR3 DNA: TGTGCCAGCAGCCAAGGGGACTCCTACGAGCAGTACTTC; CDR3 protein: CASSQGDSYEQYF
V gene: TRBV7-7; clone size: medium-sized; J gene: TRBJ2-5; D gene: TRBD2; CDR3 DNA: TGTGCCAGCAGTCCCGGAGCGGGGCCGGTGGAGACCCAGTACTTC; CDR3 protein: CASSPGAGPVETQYF
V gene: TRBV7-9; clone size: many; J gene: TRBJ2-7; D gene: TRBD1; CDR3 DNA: TGTGCCAGCAGCCCCGACAGGGACTCCTACGAGCAGTACTTC; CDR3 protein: CASSPDRDSYEQYF
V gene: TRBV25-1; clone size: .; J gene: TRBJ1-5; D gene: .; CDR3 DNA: TGTGCCAGCAGTGAAGCCGGGAATCAGCCCCAGCATTTT; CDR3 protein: CASSEAGNQPQHF
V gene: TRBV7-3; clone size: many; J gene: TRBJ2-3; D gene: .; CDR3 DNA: TGTGCCAGCAGCCCCCCAGGGACCGATACGCAGTATTTT; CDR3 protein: CASSPPGTDTQYF
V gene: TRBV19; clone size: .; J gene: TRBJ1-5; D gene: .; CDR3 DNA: TGTGCCAGTAGTATCACCGACAGGCTGTATCAGCCCCAGCATTTT; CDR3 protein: CASSITDRLYQPQHF
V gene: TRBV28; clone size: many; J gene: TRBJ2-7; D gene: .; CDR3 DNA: TGTGCCAGCAGTTTAACTGGGAGCTCCTACGAGCAGTACTTC; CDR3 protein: CASSLTGSSYEQYF
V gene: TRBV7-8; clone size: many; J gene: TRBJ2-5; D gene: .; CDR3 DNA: TGTGCCAGCAGGGAGGGGTTACAAGAGACCCAGTACTTC; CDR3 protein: CASREGLQETQYF
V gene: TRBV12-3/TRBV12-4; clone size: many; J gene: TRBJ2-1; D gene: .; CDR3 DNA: TGTGCCAGCAGTTCGAGGGCTAGCTCCTACAATGAGCAGTTCTTC; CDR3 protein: CASSSRASSYNEQFF
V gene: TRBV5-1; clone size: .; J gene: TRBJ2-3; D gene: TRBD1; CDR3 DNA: TGCGCCAGCAGCCCTCAGACAGGGGCGAAAGATACGCAGTATTTT; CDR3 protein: CASSPQTGAKDTQYF
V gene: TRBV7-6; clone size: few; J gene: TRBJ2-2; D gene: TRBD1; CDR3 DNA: TGTGCCAGCAGCCTCCGGACAGGGGGCAAGGTCGGGGAGCTGTTTTTT; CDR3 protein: CASSLRTGGKVGELFF
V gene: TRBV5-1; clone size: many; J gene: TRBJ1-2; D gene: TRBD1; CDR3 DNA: TGCGCCAGCAGCAAAAGCGGGACAGCTCTCTATGGCTACACCTTC; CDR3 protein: CASSKSGTALYGYTF
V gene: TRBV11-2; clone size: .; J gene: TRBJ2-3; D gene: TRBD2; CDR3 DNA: TGTGCCAGCAGGTTAGCGGGCTCTAGCACAGATACGCAGTATTTT; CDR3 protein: CASRLAGSSTDTQYF
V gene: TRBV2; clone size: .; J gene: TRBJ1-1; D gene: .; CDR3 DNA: TGTGCCAGCAGCCTCTCGGTCACTGAAGCTTTCTTT; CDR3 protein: CASSLSVTEAFF
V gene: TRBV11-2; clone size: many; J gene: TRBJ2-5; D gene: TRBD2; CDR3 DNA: TGTGCCAGCAGCGCAGGGACTAGCGGGAGTGGATGGGAGACCCAGTACTTC; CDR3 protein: CASSAGTSGSGWETQYF
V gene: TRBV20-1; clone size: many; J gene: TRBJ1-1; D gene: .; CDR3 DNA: TGCAGTGCTTCGTTCCAGAACACTGAAGCTTTCTTT; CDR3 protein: CSASFQNTEAFF
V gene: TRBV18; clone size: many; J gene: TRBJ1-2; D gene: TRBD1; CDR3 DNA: TGTGCCAGCTCACCTGGGACAGGGCGCTATGGCTACACCTTC; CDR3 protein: CASSPGTGRYGYTF
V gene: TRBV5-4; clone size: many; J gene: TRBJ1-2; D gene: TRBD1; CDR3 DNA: TGTGCCAGCAGTCCCTTACAGGGGGCGGACTATGGCTACACCTTC; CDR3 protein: CASSPLQGADYGYTF
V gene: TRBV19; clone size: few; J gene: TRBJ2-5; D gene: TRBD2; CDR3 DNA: TGTGCCAGTAGTAGTCTCGGGACTAGCGGGACAGAGACCCAGTACTTC; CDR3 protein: CASSSLGTSGTETQYF
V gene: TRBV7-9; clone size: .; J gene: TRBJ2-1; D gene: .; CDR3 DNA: TGTGCCAGCACCGTAGGAGCTGGAAGCTCCTACAATGAGCAGTTCTTC; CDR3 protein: CASTVGAGSSYNEQFF
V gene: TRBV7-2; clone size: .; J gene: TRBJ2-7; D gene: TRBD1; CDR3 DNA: TGTGCCAGCAGCTCCATGACAGGGTCCGTCCAGGGGCAGTACTTC; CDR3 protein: CASSSMTGSVQGQYF
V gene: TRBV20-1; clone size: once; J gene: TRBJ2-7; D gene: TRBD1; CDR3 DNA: TGCAGTGCTCCCGAGACCACAGGGGGCAGGCACAGCGAGCAGTACTTC; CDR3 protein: CSAPETTGGRHSEQYF
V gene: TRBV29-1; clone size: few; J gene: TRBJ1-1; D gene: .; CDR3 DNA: TGCACCTTCGTTGAGAACACTGAAGCTTTCTTT; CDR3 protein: CTFVENTEAFF
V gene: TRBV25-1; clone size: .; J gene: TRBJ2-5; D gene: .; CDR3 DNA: TGTGCCAGCAGTGGGAGCGGGCCCCAAGAGACCCAGTACTTC; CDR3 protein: CASSGSGPQETQYF
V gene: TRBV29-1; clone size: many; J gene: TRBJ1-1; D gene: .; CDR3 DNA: TGCAGCGTTGAAGGCGGGGGCACAACTGAAGCTTTCTTT; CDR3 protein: CSVEGGGTTEAFF
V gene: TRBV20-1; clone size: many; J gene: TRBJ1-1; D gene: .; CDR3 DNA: TGCAGTGCGCAAGTGGGGGGTCCGAACACTGAAGCTTTCTTT; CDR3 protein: CSAQVGGPNTEAFF
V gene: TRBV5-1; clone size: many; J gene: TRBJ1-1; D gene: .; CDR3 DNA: TGCGCCAGCAGCCTACTAACAAATACGAACACTGAAGCTTTCTTT; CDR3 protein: CASSLLTNTNTEAFF
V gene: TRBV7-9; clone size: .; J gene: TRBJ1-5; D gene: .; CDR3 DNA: TGTGCCAGCAGCTTTCCGGGTCAGCCCCAGCATTTT; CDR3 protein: CASSFPGQPQHF
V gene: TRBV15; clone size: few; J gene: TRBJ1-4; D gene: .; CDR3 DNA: TGTGCCACCAGCAGAGATTACGGGATTCGGGAAAAACTGTTTTTT; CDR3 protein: CATSRDYGIREKLFF
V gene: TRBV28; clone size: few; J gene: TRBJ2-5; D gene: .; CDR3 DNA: TGTGCCAGCAGTCAGGGGGGAGAGGAGACCCAGTACTTC; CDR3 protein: CASSQGGEETQYF
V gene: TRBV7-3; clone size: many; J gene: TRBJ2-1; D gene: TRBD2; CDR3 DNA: TGTGCCAGCAGCTTAGTAGCGGGAGGCATTACTAATGAGCAGTTCTTC; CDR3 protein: CASSLVAGGITNEQFF
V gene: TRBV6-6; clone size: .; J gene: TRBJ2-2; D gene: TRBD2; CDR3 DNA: TGTGCCAGCAGCCGACCCTCTAGCGGGAGGGGCTACGGGGAGCTGTTTTTT; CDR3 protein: CASSRPSSGRGYGELFF
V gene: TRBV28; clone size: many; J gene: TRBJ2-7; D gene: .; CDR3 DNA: TGTGCCAGCAGTTTAAGGGGGAACGAGCAGTACTTC; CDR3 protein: CASSLRGNEQYF
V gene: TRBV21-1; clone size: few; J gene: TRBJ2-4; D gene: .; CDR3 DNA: TGTGCCAGCAGCAAAGCAGGCAGCCCTATGACCAAAAACATTCAGTACTTC; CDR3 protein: CASSKAGSPMTKNIQYF
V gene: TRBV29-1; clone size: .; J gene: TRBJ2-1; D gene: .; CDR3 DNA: TGCAGCTACCTCAAAGCCCCCAGATATGAGCAGTTCTTC; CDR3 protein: CSYLKAPRYEQFF
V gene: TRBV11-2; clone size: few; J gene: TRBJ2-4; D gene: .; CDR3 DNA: TGTGCCAGCAGCTTAGGAGACAGTGGGGCCAAAAACATTCAGTACTTC; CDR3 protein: CASSLGDSGAKNIQYF
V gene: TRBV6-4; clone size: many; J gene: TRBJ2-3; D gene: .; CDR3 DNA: TGTGCCAGCAGTGACTCACCCCAGACCACGCAGTATTTT; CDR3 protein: CASSDSPQTTQYF
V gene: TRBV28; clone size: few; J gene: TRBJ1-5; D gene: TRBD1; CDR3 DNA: TGTGCCAGCAGCCCCGGACAGGGTCAGCTTCAGCCCCAGCATTTT; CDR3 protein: CASSPGQGQLQPQHF
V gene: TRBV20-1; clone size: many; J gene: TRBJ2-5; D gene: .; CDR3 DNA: TGCAGTGCCTCATCAGGGGACCTCGTGACCCAGTACTTC; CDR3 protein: CSASSGDLVTQYF
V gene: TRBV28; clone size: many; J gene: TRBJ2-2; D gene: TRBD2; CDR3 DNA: TGTGCCAGCAGTTTATTCGCTAGCGGGAACACCGGGGAGCTGTTTTTT; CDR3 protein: CASSLFASGNTGELFF
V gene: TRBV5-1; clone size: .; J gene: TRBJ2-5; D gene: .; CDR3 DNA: TGCGCCAGCAGCATAGGGGGTTTGGAGACCCAGTACTTC; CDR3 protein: CASSIGGLETQYF
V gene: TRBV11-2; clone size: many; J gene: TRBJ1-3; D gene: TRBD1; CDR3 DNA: TGTGCCAGCACCTGGGGACAGGGAAGAAACACCATATATTTT; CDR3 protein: CASTWGQGRNTIYF
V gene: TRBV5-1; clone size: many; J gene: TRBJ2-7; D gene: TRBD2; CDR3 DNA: TGCGCCAGCAGCTTAGGAGGAGCGGGAGGATACGAGCAGTACTTC; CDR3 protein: CASSLGGAGGYEQYF
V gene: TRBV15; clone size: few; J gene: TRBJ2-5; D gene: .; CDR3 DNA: TGTGCCACCAGCGCCCGACAGATGGAGACCCAGTACTTC; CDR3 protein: CATSARQMETQYF
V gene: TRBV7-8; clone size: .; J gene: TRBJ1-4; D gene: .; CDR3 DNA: TGTGCCAGCAGCTTCCTGGGGGGCCGAGATGAAAAACTGTTTTTT; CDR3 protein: CASSFLGGRDEKLFF